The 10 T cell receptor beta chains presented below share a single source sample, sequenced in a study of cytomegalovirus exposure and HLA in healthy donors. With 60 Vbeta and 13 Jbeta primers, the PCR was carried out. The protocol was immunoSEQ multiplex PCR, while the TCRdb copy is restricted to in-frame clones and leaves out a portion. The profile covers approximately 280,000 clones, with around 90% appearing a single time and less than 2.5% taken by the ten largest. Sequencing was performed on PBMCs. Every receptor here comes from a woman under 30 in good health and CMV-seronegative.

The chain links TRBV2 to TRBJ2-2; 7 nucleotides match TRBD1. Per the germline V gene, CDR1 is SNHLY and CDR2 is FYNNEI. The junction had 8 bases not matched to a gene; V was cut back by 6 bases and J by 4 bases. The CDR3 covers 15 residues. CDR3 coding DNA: TGTGCCAGCAGACTTTTGACAGGGTCCACCGGGGAGCTGTTTTTT. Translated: CASRLLTGSTGELFF.

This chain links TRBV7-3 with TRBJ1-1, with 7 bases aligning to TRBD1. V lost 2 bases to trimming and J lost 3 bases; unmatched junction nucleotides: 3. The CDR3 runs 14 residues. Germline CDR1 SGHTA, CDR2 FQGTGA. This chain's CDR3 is CASSLGTVDTEAFF. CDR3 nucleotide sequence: TGTGCCAGCAGCTTAGGGACAGTCGACACTGAAGCTTTCTTT. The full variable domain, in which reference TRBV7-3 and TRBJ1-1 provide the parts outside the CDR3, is GAGVSQTPSNKVTEKGKYVELRCDPISGHTALYWYRQSLGQGPEFLIYFQGTGAADDSGLPNDRFFAVRPEGSVSTLKIQRTERGDSAVYLCASSLGTVDTEAFFGQGTRLTVV.

The CDR3 loop is CASSGTSYEQYF. The CDR3 coding sequence is TGTGCCAGCAGCGGGACATCCTACGAGCAGTACTTC. This chain links TRBV9 with TRBJ2-7; perhaps TRBD1 as D (5 bases). The CDR3 is 12 residues long. Trimming stripped 3 bases from V and 1 base from J, with 5 bases between. Germline CDR1 and CDR2: SGDLS and YYNGEE. The full variable domain, its missing parts supplied by reference TRBV9 and TRBJ2-7, is DSGVTQTPKHLITATGQRVTLRCSPRSGDLSVYWYQQSLDQGLQFLIQYYNGEERAKGNILERFSAQQFPDLHSELNLSSLELGDSALYFCASSGTSYEQYFGPGTRLTVT.

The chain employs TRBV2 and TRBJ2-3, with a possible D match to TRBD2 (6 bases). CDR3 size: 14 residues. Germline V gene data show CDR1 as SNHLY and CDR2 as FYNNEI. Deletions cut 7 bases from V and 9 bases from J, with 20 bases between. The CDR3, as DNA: TGTGCCAGCAATTTGGGTAGCGGAGCAGGAACGCAGTATTTT. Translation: CASNLGSGAGTQYF.

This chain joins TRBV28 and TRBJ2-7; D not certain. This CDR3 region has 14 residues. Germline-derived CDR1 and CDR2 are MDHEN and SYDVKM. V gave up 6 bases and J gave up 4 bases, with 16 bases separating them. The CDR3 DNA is TGTGCCAGCAGACTCCCCCGGCAGACTTACGAGCAGTACTTC. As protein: CASRLPRQTYEQYF.

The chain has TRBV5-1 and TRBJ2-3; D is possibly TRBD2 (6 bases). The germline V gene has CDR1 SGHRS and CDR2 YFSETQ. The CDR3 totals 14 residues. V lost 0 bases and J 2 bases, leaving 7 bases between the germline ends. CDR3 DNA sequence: TGCGCCAGCAGCTTGGGGCGGGACACAGATACGCAGTATTTT. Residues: CASSLGRDTDTQYF.

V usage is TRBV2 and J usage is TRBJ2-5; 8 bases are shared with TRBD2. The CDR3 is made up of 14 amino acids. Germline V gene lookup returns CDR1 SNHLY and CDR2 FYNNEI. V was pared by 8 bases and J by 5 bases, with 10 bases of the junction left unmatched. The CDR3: CASGRGAVRETQYF. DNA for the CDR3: TGTGCCAGCGGGCGGGGGGCGGTCCGTGAGACCCAGTACTTC.

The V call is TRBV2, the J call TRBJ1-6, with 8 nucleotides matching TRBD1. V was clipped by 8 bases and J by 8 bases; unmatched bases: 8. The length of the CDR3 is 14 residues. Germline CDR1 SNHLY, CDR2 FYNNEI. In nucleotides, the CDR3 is TGTGCCAGCTGTAGACAGGGGCACGATTCACCCCTCCACTTT. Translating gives CASCRQGHDSPLHF.

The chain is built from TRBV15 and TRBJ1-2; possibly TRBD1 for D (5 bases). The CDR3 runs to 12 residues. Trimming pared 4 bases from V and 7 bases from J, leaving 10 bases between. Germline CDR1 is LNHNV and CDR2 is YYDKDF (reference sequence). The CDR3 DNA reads TGTGCCACCAGCAACAGGCTATCTGGCTACACCTTC. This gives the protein CATSNRLSGYTF.

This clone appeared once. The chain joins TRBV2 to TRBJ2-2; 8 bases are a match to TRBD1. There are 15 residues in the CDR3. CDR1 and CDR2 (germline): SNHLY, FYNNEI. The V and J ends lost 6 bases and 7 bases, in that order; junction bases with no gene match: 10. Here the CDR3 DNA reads TGTGCCAGCAGCCGGGACAGGAACTCAAACGGGGAGCTGTTTTTT. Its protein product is CASSRDRNSNGELFF.